The 23 T cell receptor beta chains below come from one sample, sequenced in a study of shared clonotypes between healthy human individuals. Assay used: immunoSEQ multiplex PCR; TCRdb lists only in-frame clones, some missing. The table lists 300,000 or so clones, around 72% of them singletons. Material: memory CD4+ T cells sorted from blood. Subset of the sample: CD45RA-negative fraction. The receptors were sampled from a man aged 30 to 45 in good health.

The chain carries TRBV28 and TRBJ1-5; 7 bases line up with TRBD1. The V gene end was trimmed by 6 bases and the J gene end by 3 bases; junction bases not matched to a gene: 8. Germline V gene data show CDR1 as MDHEN and CDR2 as SYDVKM. There are 15 residues in the CDR3. This CDR3 is CASSSTGSANQPQHF. For the CDR3, the DNA is TGTGCCAGCAGCTCGACAGGGAGTGCCAATCAGCCCCAGCATTTT.

CDR3 nucleotide sequence: TGTGCCAGCAGGGTGGGCTTTGCCGACACAGATACGCAGTATTTT. This gives the protein CASRVGFADTDTQYF. V gene TRBV2 combines with J gene TRBJ2-3; D gene uncertain. The CDR3 has 15 residues. Germline loops: CDR1 SNHLY, CDR2 FYNNEI. Trimming pared 6 bases from V and 2 bases from J, leaving 15 bases between.

This clone has a handful of counts. This sequence joins TRBV5-8 and TRBJ1-4; possibly TRBD1 for D (5 bases). Trimming shortened V by 0 bases and J by 7 bases, and 13 bases separated the two germline ends. CDR1 and CDR2 (germline): SGHTS, YDEGEE. This CDR3 has 15 amino acids. The CDR3 DNA reads as TGTGCCAGCAGCTTGGATTGGGGGAGGAGTGAAAAACTGTTTTTT. Its translation: CASSLDWGRSEKLFF.

This clone was seen at least ten times. The V gene is TRBV6-1, the J gene TRBJ1-1; D possibly corresponds to TRBD1 (5 bases). V lost 9 bases and J 8 bases, leaving 10 bases between the germline ends. The CDR3 contains 10 residues. Germline V gene lookup returns CDR1 MNHNS and CDR2 SASEGT. CDR3 in amino acids: CASKRQEAFF. CDR3 nucleotide sequence: TGTGCCAGTAAAAGACAGGAAGCTTTCTTT.

The V call is TRBV4-3, the J call TRBJ2-1; tentatively, D is TRBD2 (5 bases). Germline V gene data show CDR1 as LGHNA and CDR2 as YSLEER. The CDR3 spans 17 residues. Trimming cost V 0 bases and J 4 bases, with 16 bases left between them. This chain's CDR3 is CASSQDYGSEYYNEQFF. The DNA for the CDR3 is TGCGCCAGCAGCCAAGATTATGGTAGCGAGTATTACAATGAGCAGTTCTTC.

The chain links TRBV6-1 to TRBJ2-5; tentatively, D is TRBD1 (5 bases). Germline assignment: CDR1 MNHNS and CDR2 SASEGT. Trimming pared 8 bases from V and 5 bases from J, leaving 12 bases between. This CDR3 has 12 residues. Here the CDR3 reads CASAWAGETQYF. DNA for the CDR3: TGTGCCAGCGCATGGGCAGGGGAGACCCAGTACTTC.

This rearrangement joins TRBV5-1 to TRBJ2-1; TRBD2 matches 8 bases. V was clipped by 0 bases and J by 14 bases; unmatched bases: 13. Germline loops: CDR1 SGHRS, CDR2 YFSETQ. The length of the CDR3 is 15 residues. CDR3 bases: TGCGCCAGCAGCTTGGACGGGTCGATCGGGACTAGTAAGTTCTTC. Protein: CASSLDGSIGTSKFF.

This sequence joins TRBV7-2 and TRBJ2-7; 7 bases agree with TRBD2. Germline trimming cut 7 bases from V and 0 bases from J; bases unmatched to any gene: 12. This CDR3 is 16 amino acids long. CDR1 and CDR2 (germline): SGHTA, FQGNSA. As DNA, the CDR3 is TGTGCCAGCACCTATCAGGGAGGGAAGAACTCCTACGAGCAGTACTTC. It is translated as CASTYQGGKNSYEQYF.

The chain uses TRBV29-1 and TRBJ1-2, with no clear D. Germline lookup yields CDR1 SQVTM and CDR2 ANQGSEA. The V end was cut by 5 bases, the J end by 3 bases, with 10 bases between. This CDR3 spans 12 amino acids. The CDR3 loop reads CSVRWLDYGYTF. The CDR3 DNA follows: TGCAGCGTTCGTTGGTTGGACTATGGCTACACCTTC.

This sequence joins TRBV27 and TRBJ2-2; the D gene is possibly TRBD2 (5 bases). This CDR3 comprises 14 residues. CDR1 and CDR2 (germline): MNHEY, SMNVEV (reference sequence). V gave up 0 bases and J gave up 6 bases, with 8 bases separating them. CDR3 in amino acids: CASSLSWRAGELFF. The CDR3 DNA reads as TGTGCCAGCAGTTTATCGTGGCGGGCCGGGGAGCTGTTTTTT.

The rearrangement uses TRBV5-5 and TRBJ1-3, with D uncertain. The germline gives CDR1 SGHKS, CDR2 YYEKEE (reference sequence). This CDR3 spans 13 amino acids. Trimming took off 5 bases at V and 0 bases at J, with 6 bases between the two ends. The CDR3 loop is CASRLSSGNTIYF. Here the CDR3 DNA reads TGTGCCAGCAGGCTGTCCTCTGGAAACACCATATATTTT.

The chain employs TRBV27 and TRBJ2-7; D not certain. This CDR3 is built from 13 residues. Germline V gives CDR1 MNHEY, CDR2 SMNVEV (reference sequence). The V and J ends lost 1 base and 2 bases respectively, with 6 bases between them. The CDR3 DNA reads as TGTGCCAGCAGTTTATTATCTCCCTACGAGCAGTACTTC. This sequence encodes CASSLLSPYEQYF.

This clone was seen many times. The chain carries TRBV7-9 and TRBJ2-7, with D possibly TRBD2 on 6 matching bases. This CDR3 has 13 residues. Germline loops: CDR1 SEHNR, CDR2 FQNEAQ (reference sequence). Trimming removed 1 base at V and 7 bases at J, with 11 bases between. The CDR3 region is CASSLGWRGEQYF. CDR3 bases: TGTGCCAGCAGCTTAGGGTGGCGGGGTGAGCAGTACTTC.

This clone was recorded a few times. The rearrangement links TRBV19 to TRBJ2-7, with D possibly being TRBD1 or TRBD2 (5 bases each). The ends were cut back, 6 bases at V and 6 bases at J, with 15 bases in the middle. The CDR3 runs 13 residues. Germline lookup yields CDR1 LNHDA and CDR2 SQIVND (reference sequence). This CDR3 reads CASSRDHLFEQYF. The CDR3 region has the DNA TGTGCCAGTAGCCGGGACCACCTTTTCGAGCAGTACTTC.

A note on this clone: Other nucleotide sequences in the sample specify the same CDR3. The genes are TRBV11-2 and TRBJ1-2; D unresolved. Trimming left V 1 base short and J 4 bases short, with 10 bases between. Germline CDR1 is SGHAT and CDR2 is FQNNGV. There are 14 residues in the CDR3. CDR3 coding DNA: TGTGCCAGCAGCTTAGTCGGCAGGCTCTATGGCTACACCTTC. As protein: CASSLVGRLYGYTF. Supplemented by reference TRBV11-2 and TRBJ1-2, the full variable domain reads EAGVAQSPRYKIIEKRQSVAFWCNPISGHATLYWYQQILGQGPKLLIQFQNNGVVDDSQLPKDRFSAERLKGVDSTLKIQPAKLEDSAVYLCASSLVGRLYGYTFGSGTRLTVV.

V and J are TRBV19 and TRBJ1-2, with D tentatively TRBD1 (5 bases). Per germline, CDR1 LNHDA and CDR2 SQIVND (reference sequence). V was shortened by 1 base and J by 3 bases, with 9 bases between the two germline ends. The length of the CDR3 is 14 residues. The CDR3 is CASSIVGRDYGYTF. The CDR3 nucleotides read TGTGCCAGTAGTATAGTAGGCAGGGACTATGGCTACACCTTC.

This chain joins TRBV6-5 and TRBJ2-5, with 10 bases that match TRBD2. V lost 11 bases, J lost 2 bases, and 8 bases stayed unmatched. Germline V lookup: CDR1 MNHEY, CDR2 SVGAGI. This CDR3 spans 14 amino acids. CDR3 sequence reads: CAVSSGSEQETQYF. DNA for the CDR3: TGTGCCGTCTCTAGCGGGAGCGAACAAGAGACCCAGTACTTC.

This clone occurred a few times. V and J are TRBV18 and TRBJ1-1, with D unclear. Deletions cut 4 bases from V and 4 bases from J, with 10 bases between. CDR1 KGHSH and CDR2 LQKENI come from the germline V gene. The CDR3 totals 13 residues. CDR3 protein: CASSQSGSTEAFF. CDR3 coding DNA: TGTGCCAGCTCACAGTCGGGGAGCACTGAAGCTTTCTTT.

This sequence joins TRBV18 and TRBJ1-4, with 10 bases matching TRBD1. The V and J ends lost 6 bases and 6 bases, in that order; junction bases with no gene match: 7. The CDR3 has 15 amino acids. CDR1 is KGHSH and CDR2 is LQKENI in the germline V gene. DNA of the CDR3: TGTGCCAGCTCTCCGGCCGGGACAGGGGATGAAAAACTGTTTTTT. Encoded protein: CASSPAGTGDEKLFF.

The chain joins TRBV6-6 to TRBJ2-5, with unresolved D. V was clipped by 2 bases and J by 5 bases, with 12 bases between them. Germline loops: CDR1 MNHNY, CDR2 SVGAGI (reference sequence). The CDR3 totals 14 residues. CDR3 nucleotide sequence: TGTGCCAGCAGTTACGCACGGACGGAGGAGACCCAGTACTTC. Translating it yields CASSYARTEETQYF.

This clone was picked up many times. CDR3 in amino acids: CASSIGAWTSGTYEQYF. The DNA for the CDR3 is TGTGCCAGTAGTATAGGGGCGTGGACTAGCGGGACATACGAGCAGTACTTC. The J gene is TRBJ2-7, the V gene TRBV19; TRBD2 matches at 12 bases. With V trimmed by 1 base and J by 4 bases, 8 bases remained unmatched. CDR1 and CDR2 (germline): LNHDA, SQIVND (reference sequence). The CDR3 runs 17 residues.

This chain uses TRBV10-2 with TRBJ2-1; D remains unclear. The V and J ends lost 7 bases and 3 bases respectively, with 10 bases between them. Germline values: CDR1 WSHSY, CDR2 SAAADI. CDR3 length: 13 amino acids. CDR3 DNA sequence: TGCGCCAGCACGCGATCGTTCTACAATGAGCAGTTCTTC. Translation gives CASTRSFYNEQFF.

This chain connects TRBV7-9 to TRBJ1-1, with 8 bases lining up with TRBD1. V was clipped by 5 bases and J by 3 bases; unmatched bases: 2. Germline V gives CDR1 SEHNR, CDR2 FQNEAQ (reference sequence). The CDR3 runs to 13 residues. The DNA for the CDR3 is TGTGCCAGCAGCGACAGGGGATACACTGAAGCTTTCTTT. Its translation is CASSDRGYTEAFF.